What follows describes a single TCR beta chain. Specified treatment: oral pan-JAK inhibitor, 5-10 mg twice daily. The data were taken from a study of CD8+ T cells in alopecia areata. Investigators isolated RNA and reverse transcribed it into cDNA to act as the sequencing template. The repertoire was sequenced with immunoSEQ multiplex PCR; TCRdb's copy has only in-frame clones and lacks some. The sample contains roughly 180,000 clones, 45% to 65% of which appear only once. Germline CDR1 and CDR2: MGHDK and SYGVNS. This CDR3 is 15 amino acids long. Trimming left V 3 bases short and J 3 bases short, with 9 bases between.

Specimen: CD4+ T cells sorted from blood, collected at week 4, from a patient treated with tofacitinib. The rearrangement joins TRBV25-1 to TRBJ1-6; no definite D call. This sequence originates from a human donor with alopecia areata. The CDR3 nucleotides read TGTGCCAGCAGTGAGGTCAGTTACTATAATTCACCCCTCCACTTT. Translating gives CASSEVSYYNSPLHF.